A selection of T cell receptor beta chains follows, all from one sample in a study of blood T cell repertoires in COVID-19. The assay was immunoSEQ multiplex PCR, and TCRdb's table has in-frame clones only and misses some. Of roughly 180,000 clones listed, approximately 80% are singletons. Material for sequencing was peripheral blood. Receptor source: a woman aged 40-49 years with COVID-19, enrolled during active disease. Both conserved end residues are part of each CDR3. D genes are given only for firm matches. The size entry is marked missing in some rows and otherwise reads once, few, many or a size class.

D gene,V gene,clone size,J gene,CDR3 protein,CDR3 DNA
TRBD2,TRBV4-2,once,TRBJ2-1,CASSPSPEGLAGSNEQFF,TGTGCCAGCAGCCCGAGCCCCGAGGGACTAGCAGGCAGCAATGAGCAGTTCTTC
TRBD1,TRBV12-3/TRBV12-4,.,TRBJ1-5,CATGQGRQPQHF,TGTGCCACGGGACAGGGGCGTCAGCCCCAGCATTTT
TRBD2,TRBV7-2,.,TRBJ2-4,CASSKAGGPSAKNIQYF,TGTGCCAGCAGCAAAGCGGGGGGGCCTAGTGCCAAAAACATTCAGTACTTC
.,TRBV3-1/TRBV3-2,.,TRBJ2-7,CASSPQLVSYEQYF,TGTGCCAGCAGCCCTCAACTAGTCTCCTACGAGCAGTACTTC
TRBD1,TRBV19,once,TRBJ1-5,CASSTRQGNIGSNQPQHF,TGTGCCAGTAGCACGAGACAGGGTAACATAGGGAGCAATCAGCCCCAGCATTTT
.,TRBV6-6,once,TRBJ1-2,CASSDQGGLGYTF,TGTGCCAGCAGTGACCAGGGAGGGCTCGGCTACACCTTC
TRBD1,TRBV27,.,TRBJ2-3,CASEGQGSDTQYF,TGTGCCAGCGAGGGACAGGGGTCAGATACGCAGTATTTT
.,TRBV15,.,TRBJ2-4,CATSRDLAKNIQYF,TGTGCCACCAGCAGAGATCTAGCCAAAAACATTCAGTACTTC
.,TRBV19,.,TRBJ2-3,CASRDSARRDTQYF,TGTGCCAGTAGGGACAGTGCGAGACGAGATACGCAGTATTTT
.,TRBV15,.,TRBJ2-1,CATSRESEQFF,TGTGCCACCAGCAGAGAGAGTGAGCAGTTCTTC
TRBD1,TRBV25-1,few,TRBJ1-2,CASSEIAGTGSGYTF,TGTGCCAGCAGTGAAATCGCCGGGACAGGGAGTGGCTACACCTTC
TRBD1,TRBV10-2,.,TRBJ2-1,CASRGTGGLNEQFF,TGCGCCAGCAGAGGGACAGGGGGTCTCAATGAGCAGTTCTTC
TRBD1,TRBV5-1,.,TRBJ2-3,CASSPIDRGTGDTQYF,TGCGCCAGCAGCCCTATTGACAGGGGGACCGGGGATACGCAGTATTTT
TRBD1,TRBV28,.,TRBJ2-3,CASSPPWTGRGDTQYF,TGTGCCAGCAGTCCCCCCTGGACAGGGCGTGGGGATACGCAGTATTTT
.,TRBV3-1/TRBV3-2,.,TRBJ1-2,CASSQERGIGFLRGYTF,TGTGCCAGCAGCCAAGAGCGGGGTATTGGGTTTCTGAGAGGCTACACCTTC
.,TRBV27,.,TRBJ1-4,CALRSEKVLANEKLFF,TGTGCCTTAAGAAGCGAGAAGGTTTTGGCTAATGAAAAACTGTTTTTT
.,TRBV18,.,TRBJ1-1,CASSREGNTEAFF,TGTGCCAGCTCACGGGAGGGGAACACTGAAGCTTTCTTT
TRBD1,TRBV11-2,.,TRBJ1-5,CASSWGRGAGQPQHF,TGTGCCAGCAGCTGGGGCAGGGGGGCCGGTCAGCCCCAGCATTTT
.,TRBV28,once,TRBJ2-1,CASSSPSSGSWDNEQFF,TGTGCCAGCAGCTCCCCGAGTAGCGGCTCGTGGGACAATGAGCAGTTCTTC
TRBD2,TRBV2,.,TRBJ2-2,CASRLAGGNTGELFF,TGTGCCAGCAGGCTAGCGGGGGGGAACACCGGGGAGCTGTTTTTT
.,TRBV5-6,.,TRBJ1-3,CASSLVRGIGNTIYF,TGTGCCAGCAGCTTGGTCCGGGGGATTGGAAACACCATATATTTT
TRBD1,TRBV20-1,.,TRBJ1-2,CSARTGLGYTF,TGCAGTGCCCGGACAGGTCTTGGCTACACCTTC
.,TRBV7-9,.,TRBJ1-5,CASSKEGSGDQPQHF,TGTGCCAGCAGCAAAGAAGGTTCCGGAGATCAGCCCCAGCATTTT
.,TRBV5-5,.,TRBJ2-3,CASSRDSDTQYF,TGTGCCAGCAGCCGAGATTCAGATACGCAGTATTTT
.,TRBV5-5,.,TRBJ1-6,CASSLESGGNSPLHF,TGTGCCAGCAGCTTGGAGTCTGGGGGGAATTCACCCCTCCACTTT
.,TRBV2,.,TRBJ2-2,CASSPLGSPGTGELFF,TGTGCCAGCAGTCCTCTAGGCAGCCCAGGGACCGGGGAGCTGTTTTTT
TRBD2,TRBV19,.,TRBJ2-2,CASSMRAELAGRAGELFF,TGTGCCAGTAGTATGAGGGCCGAGCTAGCGGGACGCGCCGGGGAGCTGTTTTTT
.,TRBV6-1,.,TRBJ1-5,CASSEVLNSNQPQHF,TGTGCCAGCAGTGAAGTCCTTAATAGCAATCAGCCCCAGCATTTT
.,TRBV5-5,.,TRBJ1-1,CASSLDPGSGTEAFF,TGTGCCAGCAGCTTGGACCCGGGTAGCGGGACTGAAGCTTTCTTT
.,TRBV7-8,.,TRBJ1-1,CASSLAQGLGGATEAFF,TGTGCCAGCAGCTTAGCGCAGGGGTTAGGGGGGGCTACTGAAGCTTTCTTT
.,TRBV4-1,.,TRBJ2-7,CASSQTTSRSLEQYF,TGCGCCAGCAGCCAGACGACATCCCGGTCCCTCGAGCAGTACTTC
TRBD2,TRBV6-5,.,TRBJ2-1,CASRTGTSFLVEQFF,TGTGCCAGCCGAACCGGGACTAGCTTTTTGGTTGAGCAGTTCTTC
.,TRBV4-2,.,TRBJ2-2,CASRLRDSANTGELFF,TGTGCCAGCAGGCTGAGGGACTCGGCGAACACCGGGGAGCTGTTTTTT
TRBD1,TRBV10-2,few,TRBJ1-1,CASSDPGGQNTEAFF,TGCGCCAGCAGTGACCCAGGGGGCCAGAACACTGAAGCTTTCTTT
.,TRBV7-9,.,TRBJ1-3,CASSLLGARFSGNTIYF,TGTGCCAGCAGCTTATTAGGGGCCCGGTTCTCTGGAAACACCATATATTTT
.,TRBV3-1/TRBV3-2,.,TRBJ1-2,CASSQDKGIYGYTF,TGTGCCAGCAGCCAAGATAAGGGGATTTATGGCTACACCTTC
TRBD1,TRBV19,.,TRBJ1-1,CASSPMGQGAEAFF,TGTGCCAGTAGCCCCATGGGACAGGGGGCTGAAGCTTTCTTT
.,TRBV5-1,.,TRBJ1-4,CASSLSGVTNEKLFF,TGCGCCAGCAGCTTATCAGGGGTGACTAATGAAAAACTGTTTTTT
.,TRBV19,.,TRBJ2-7,CASSTSSRYEQYF,TGTGCCAGTAGTACTAGTAGTCGCTACGAGCAGTACTTC
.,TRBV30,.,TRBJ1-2,CAWSPGTRSFYGYTF,TGTGCCTGGAGTCCGGGGACACGATCATTCTATGGCTACACCTTC
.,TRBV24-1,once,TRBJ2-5,CATSDLRSSAQETQYF,TGTGCCACCAGTGATTTGCGGTCTAGCGCGCAAGAGACCCAGTACTTC
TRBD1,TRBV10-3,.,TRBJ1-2,CAISESGQGFRGYTF,TGTGCCATCAGTGAGTCGGGACAGGGGTTTCGTGGCTACACCTTC
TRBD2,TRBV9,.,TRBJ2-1,CASSVARLAGPYNEQFF,TGTGCCAGCAGCGTAGCGCGACTAGCGGGGCCATACAATGAGCAGTTCTTC
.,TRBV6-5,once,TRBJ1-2,CASSYGRAPGYGYTF,TGTGCCAGCAGTTACGGGAGGGCCCCTGGCTATGGCTACACCTTC
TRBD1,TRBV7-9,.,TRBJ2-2,CASSSPGRGQTGELFF,TGTGCCAGCAGCTCCCCTGGCAGGGGGCAGACCGGGGAGCTGTTTTTT
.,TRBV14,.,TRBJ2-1,CASSSPSQGWNEQFF,TGTGCCAGCAGCTCCCCTTCACAGGGTTGGAATGAGCAGTTCTTC
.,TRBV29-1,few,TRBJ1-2,CSVAFLGTPNYGYTF,TGCAGCGTTGCGTTTCTCGGGACTCCTAACTATGGCTACACCTTC
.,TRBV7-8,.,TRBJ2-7,CASSPQDRLSYEQYF,TGTGCCAGCAGCCCCCAAGACAGGTTATCCTACGAGCAGTACTTC
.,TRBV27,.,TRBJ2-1,CASSPRSGSLNEQFF,TGTGCCAGCAGTCCTCGGAGCGGGTCCCTCAATGAGCAGTTCTTC
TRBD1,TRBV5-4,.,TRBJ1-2,CASSPDRGGYTF,TGTGCCAGCAGCCCGGACAGGGGAGGCTACACCTTC
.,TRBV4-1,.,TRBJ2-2,CASSPTYGELFF,TGCGCCAGCAGCCCAACATACGGGGAGCTGTTTTTT
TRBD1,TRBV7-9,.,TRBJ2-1,CASSLTRDRPYNEQFF,TGTGCCAGCAGCTTAACCCGGGACAGACCTTACAATGAGCAGTTCTTC
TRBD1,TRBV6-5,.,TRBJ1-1,CATHRGMNTEAFF,TGTGCCACGCACAGGGGAATGAACACTGAAGCTTTCTTT
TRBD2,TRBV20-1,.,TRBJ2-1,CSASAYGLAGVDEQFF,TGCAGTGCTAGTGCTTACGGACTAGCGGGAGTAGATGAGCAGTTCTTC
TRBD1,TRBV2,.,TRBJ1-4,CATYRGLNEKLFF,TGTGCCACCTACAGGGGGCTGAATGAAAAACTGTTTTTT
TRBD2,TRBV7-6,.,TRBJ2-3,CASSSYGTSGRAGTDTQYF,TGTGCCAGCAGCAGCTACGGGACTAGCGGGAGAGCGGGCACAGATACGCAGTATTTT
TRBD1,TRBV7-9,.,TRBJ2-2,CASSNPTGKTGELFF,TGTGCCAGCAGCAACCCGACAGGGAAAACCGGGGAGCTGTTTTTT
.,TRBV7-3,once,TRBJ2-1,CASSLVHGNNEQFF,TGTGCCAGCAGCTTAGTTCACGGTAACAATGAGCAGTTCTTC
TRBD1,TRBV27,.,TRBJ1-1,CASSFSGGGTEAFF,TGTGCCAGCAGTTTCTCAGGGGGAGGCACTGAAGCTTTCTTT